One and the same sample provided the 18 T cell receptor beta chains below, sequenced in a study of cytomegalovirus exposure and HLA in healthy donors (dated by TCRdb to the late 2010s). The library was prepared using the immunoSEQ multiplex PCR assay. For the multiplex PCR, a mixture combining 60 forward primers for TCR Vbeta segments and 13 reverse primers for TCR Jbeta segments was used. TCRdb retrieved this table from immuneACCESS and kept in-frame rearrangements only. Not all clones are present; in checked studies, unresolved V genes account for under half, and no reason is known for the remainder. The sample table records 95,000 to 150,000 clones; 15% to 19% of these occur just once. The ten largest clones take up roughly 2% of the sample. What was sequenced was PBMCs. All receptors come from a woman younger than 35 in good health and CMV-seronegative.

This sequence joins TRBV7-2 and TRBJ2-1, with D uncertain. Deletions cut 5 bases from V and 7 bases from J, with 21 bases between. The germline gives CDR1 SGHTA, CDR2 FQGNSA. The CDR3 consists of 16 residues. The CDR3 is CASSPRSAFGANEQFF. The CDR3 DNA reads TGTGCCAGCAGCCCCCGCTCGGCTTTCGGAGCAAATGAGCAGTTCTTC.

Only a few counts were recorded for this clone. J is TRBJ1-2 and V is TRBV2, with a weak D call TRBD1 (5 bases). Germline lookup yields CDR1 SNHLY and CDR2 FYNNEI. Trimming shortened V by 7 bases and J by 7 bases, and 19 bases separated the two germline ends. CDR3 size: 14 residues. DNA of the CDR3: TGTGCCAGCACCCTAGCGACAGCTCCTCTTGGCTACACCTTC. This translates into CASTLATAPLGYTF.

V is TRBV7-6 and J is TRBJ2-7, with D maybe TRBD1 (5 bases). Germline assignment: CDR1 SGHVS and CDR2 FNYEAQ. V was clipped by 2 bases and J by 0 bases, with 14 bases between them. This CDR3 has 16 residues. CDR3 nucleotides: TGTGCCAGCAGCTTAAATCCAGGGCCAAGCTCCTACGAGCAGTACTTC. It codes for CASSLNPGPSSYEQYF.

The chain couples TRBV4-1 to TRBJ2-5, with 7 bases fitting TRBD2. This CDR3 has 16 residues. Losses at the gene ends were 0 bases for V and 5 bases for J; bases not matched to a gene: 9. CDR1 is MGHRA and CDR2 is YSYEKL in the germline V gene. Here the CDR3 reads CASSQEGEGAAETQYF. CDR3 nucleotides: TGCGCCAGCAGCCAAGAGGGGGAGGGTGCTGCCGAGACCCAGTACTTC.

This clone was seen a few times. The rearrangement links TRBV5-4 to TRBJ2-7; TRBD2 agrees at 7 bases. The junction had 4 bases not matched to a gene; V was cut back by 3 bases and J by 1 base. The CDR3 runs to 14 residues. Germline lookup yields CDR1 SGHNT and CDR2 YYREEE (reference sequence). CDR3 sequence: CASSSSGYSYEQYF. The CDR3 coding sequence is TGTGCCAGCAGCTCTAGCGGCTATTCCTACGAGCAGTACTTC.

This clone was counted a few times. The gene calls are TRBV28 and TRBJ1-5; maybe TRBD1 (5 bases). There are 14 residues in the CDR3. V lost 7 bases and J 6 bases, leaving 16 bases between the germline ends. Germline V gene data show CDR1 as MDHEN and CDR2 as SYDVKM. This chain's CDR3 is CASNDSGQGQPQHF. In DNA, the CDR3 is TGTGCCAGCAATGATTCAGGGCAGGGTCAGCCCCAGCATTTT.

Here the CDR3 DNA reads TGTGCCAGCAGTGGCTCAGGGGGTGAGAGCTCCTACGAGCAGTACTTC. This translates into CASSGSGGESSYEQYF. The J gene is TRBJ2-7, the V gene TRBV27, with 7 bases aligning to TRBD1. Germline-derived CDR1 and CDR2 are MNHEY and SMNVEV (reference sequence). The CDR3 sequence is 16 residues long. V shed 5 bases and J 0 bases; nucleotides not matched to a gene: 10.

In its sample, this clone was seen a few times. The chain links TRBV6-5 to TRBJ1-1; a possible D gene is TRBD1 (6 bases). Trimming cost V 5 bases and J 1 base, with 8 bases left between them. Germline CDR1 is MNHEY and CDR2 is SVGAGI. The CDR3 consists of 13 residues. DNA for the CDR3: TGTGCCAGCAGTCCCAGGGGGAACACTGAAGCTTTCTTT. Translation gives CASSPRGNTEAFF.

The chain is built from TRBV18 and TRBJ2-5; D perhaps matches TRBD1 (6 bases). Per germline, CDR1 KGHSH and CDR2 LQKENI. The CDR3 consists of 16 residues. V shed 5 bases and J shed 5 bases, with 21 bases lying between them. DNA of the CDR3: TGTGCCAGCTCAACCGGGACACCCACAGCCGTGGAGACCCAGTACTTC. As protein: CASSTGTPTAVETQYF.

The genes are TRBV6-1 and TRBJ2-6; TRBD2 is a possible D gene (5 bases). V lost 3 bases and J lost 0, with 9 bases in between. Germline lookup yields CDR1 MNHNS and CDR2 SASEGT. This CDR3 region has 16 residues. The CDR3 DNA sequence: TGTGCCAGCAGTGACGTCGCGGGCTCTGGGGCCAACGTCCTGACTTTC. This gives the protein CASSDVAGSGANVLTF.

The gene calls are TRBV19 and TRBJ1-5; a possible D gene is TRBD1 (6 bases). Looked up from germline, CDR1 is LNHDA and CDR2 is SQIVND (reference sequence). CDR3 size: 15 residues. V was cut by 0 bases and J by 4 bases, with 10 bases left in between. CDR3 DNA sequence: TGTGCCAGTAGTATAGAGGGGGCGGGTAATCAGCCCCAGCATTTT. Protein sequence: CASSIEGAGNQPQHF.

This clone came up a few times. The genes are TRBV6-5 and TRBJ1-5; 9 nucleotides line up with TRBD1. The CDR3 extends over 16 amino acids. V dropped 4 bases and J dropped 4; count of bases not matched to a gene: 8. In germline, CDR1 is MNHEY, CDR2 SVGAGI. CDR3 protein: CASSSDGTGTNQPQHF. CDR3 DNA: TGTGCCAGCAGTTCCGACGGGACAGGGACAAATCAGCCCCAGCATTTT.

This clone was seen only a few times. The V call is TRBV7-6, the J call TRBJ2-2; 10 bases align to TRBD1. The CDR3 has 15 residues. Germline V gene lookup returns CDR1 SGHVS and CDR2 FNYEAQ. V gave up 0 bases and J gave up 6 bases; unmatched junction bases: 1. CDR3 amino acids: CASSLAGQGPGELFF. CDR3 bases: TGTGCCAGCAGCTTAGCGGGACAGGGGCCCGGGGAGCTGTTTTTT.

This clone was counted between two and nine times. The chain couples TRBV30 to TRBJ1-1; D unresolved. This CDR3 spans 13 amino acids. Germline V gene sequence: CDR1 GTSNPN, CDR2 SVGIG (reference sequence). The V end was cut by 5 bases, the J end by 2 bases, with 12 bases between. This chain's CDR3 is CAWQFRTNTEAFF. CDR3 nucleotide sequence: TGTGCCTGGCAGTTTCGGACTAACACTGAAGCTTTCTTT.

J is TRBJ2-3 and V is TRBV29-1; 7 bases are shared with TRBD1. The V gene's germline CDR1 is SQVTM and CDR2 ANQGSEA. Unmatched junction bases numbered 2, after V lost 3 bases and J lost 2 bases. CDR3 length: 13 amino acids. CDR3 residues: CSVEGQNTDTQYF. CDR3 bases: TGCAGCGTTGAGGGACAGAACACAGATACGCAGTATTTT.

The chain employs TRBV6-6 and TRBJ2-1; D is possibly TRBD2 (6 bases). The CDR3 length is 14 residues. CDR1 and CDR2 (germline): MNHNY, SVGAGI (reference sequence). Trimming cost V 2 bases and J 7 bases, with 12 bases left between them. The CDR3 here is CASSYGRDWNEQFF. DNA for the CDR3: TGTGCCAGCAGTTACGGCCGGGACTGGAATGAGCAGTTCTTC.

This clone turned up a few times. This sequence joins TRBV6-1 and TRBJ2-7; no clear D. This CDR3 contains 13 residues. Germline values: CDR1 MNHNS, CDR2 SASEGT. V shed 1 base and J shed 2 bases, with 6 bases lying between them. The CDR3 loop reads CASSEVSTYEQYF. For the CDR3, the DNA is TGTGCCAGCAGTGAAGTAAGCACCTACGAGCAGTACTTC.

The chain is built from TRBV27 and TRBJ1-5, with 7 bases fitting TRBD1. V was pared by 4 bases and J by 5 bases, with 2 bases of the junction left unmatched. The germline V gene encodes CDR1 MNHEY and CDR2 SMNVEV (reference sequence). The CDR3 spans 13 residues. CDR3 amino acids: CASSWTGDQPQHF. DNA of the CDR3: TGTGCCAGCAGTTGGACAGGAGATCAGCCCCAGCATTTT.